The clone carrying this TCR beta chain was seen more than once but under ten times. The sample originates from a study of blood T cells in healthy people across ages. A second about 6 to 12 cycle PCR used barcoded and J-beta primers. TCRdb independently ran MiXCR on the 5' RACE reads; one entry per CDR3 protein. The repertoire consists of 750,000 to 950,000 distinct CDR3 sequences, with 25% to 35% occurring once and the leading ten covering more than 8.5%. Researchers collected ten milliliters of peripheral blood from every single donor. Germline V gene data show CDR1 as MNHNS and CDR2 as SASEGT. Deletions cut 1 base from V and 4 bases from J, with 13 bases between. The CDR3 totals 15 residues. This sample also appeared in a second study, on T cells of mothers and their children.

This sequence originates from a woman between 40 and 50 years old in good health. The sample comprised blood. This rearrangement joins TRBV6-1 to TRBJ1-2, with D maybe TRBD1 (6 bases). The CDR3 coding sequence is TGTGCCAGCAGTGAAGGGCAGGGGCTAACCTATGGCTACACCTTC. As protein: CASSEGQGLTYGYTF.